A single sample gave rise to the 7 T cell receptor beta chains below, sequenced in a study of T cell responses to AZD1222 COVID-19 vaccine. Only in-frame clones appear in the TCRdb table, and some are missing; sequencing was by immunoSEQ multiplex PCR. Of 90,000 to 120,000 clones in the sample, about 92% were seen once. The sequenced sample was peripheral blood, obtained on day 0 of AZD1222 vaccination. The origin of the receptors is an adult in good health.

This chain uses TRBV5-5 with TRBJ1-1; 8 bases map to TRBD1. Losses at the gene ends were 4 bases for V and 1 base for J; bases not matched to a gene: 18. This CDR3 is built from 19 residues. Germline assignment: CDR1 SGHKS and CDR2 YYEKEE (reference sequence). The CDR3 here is CASSGSVYQGAKGNTEAFF. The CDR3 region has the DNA TGTGCCAGCAGCGGTAGCGTGTACCAGGGGGCAAAGGGGAACACTGAAGCTTTCTTT.

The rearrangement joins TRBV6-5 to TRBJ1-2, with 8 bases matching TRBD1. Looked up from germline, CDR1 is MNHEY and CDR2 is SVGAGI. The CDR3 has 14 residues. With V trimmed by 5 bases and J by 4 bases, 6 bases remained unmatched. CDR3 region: CASSTGTGSYGYTF. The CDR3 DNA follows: TGTGCCAGCAGTACCGGGACAGGAAGCTATGGCTACACCTTC.

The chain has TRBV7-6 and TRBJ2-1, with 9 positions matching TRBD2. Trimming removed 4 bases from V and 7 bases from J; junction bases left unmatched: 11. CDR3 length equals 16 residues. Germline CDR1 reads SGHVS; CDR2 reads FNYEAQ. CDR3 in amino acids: CASSWKAGGIINEQFF. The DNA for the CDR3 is TGTGCCAGCAGCTGGAAAGCGGGAGGTATCATTAATGAGCAGTTCTTC.

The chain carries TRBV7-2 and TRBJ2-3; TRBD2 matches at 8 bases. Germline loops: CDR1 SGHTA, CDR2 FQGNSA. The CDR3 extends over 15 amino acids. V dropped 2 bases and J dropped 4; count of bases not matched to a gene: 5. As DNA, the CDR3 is TGTGCCAGCAGCTTAAGGGCGGGAGGCCCAGATACGCAGTATTTT. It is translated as CASSLRAGGPDTQYF.

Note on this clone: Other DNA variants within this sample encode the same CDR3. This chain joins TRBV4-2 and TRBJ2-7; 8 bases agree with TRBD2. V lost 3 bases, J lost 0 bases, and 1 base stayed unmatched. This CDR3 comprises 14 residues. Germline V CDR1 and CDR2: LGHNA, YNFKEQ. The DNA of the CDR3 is TGTGCCAGCAGCCACGGGGGGGGCTCCTACGAGCAGTACTTC. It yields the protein CASSHGGGSYEQYF.

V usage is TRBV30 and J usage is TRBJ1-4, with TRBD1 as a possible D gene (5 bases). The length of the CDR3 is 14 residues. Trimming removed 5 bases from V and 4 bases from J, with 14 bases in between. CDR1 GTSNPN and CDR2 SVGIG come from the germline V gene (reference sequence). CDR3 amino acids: CAWGTGGGNEKLFF. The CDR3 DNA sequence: TGTGCCTGGGGAACAGGTGGGGGTAATGAAAAACTGTTTTTT.

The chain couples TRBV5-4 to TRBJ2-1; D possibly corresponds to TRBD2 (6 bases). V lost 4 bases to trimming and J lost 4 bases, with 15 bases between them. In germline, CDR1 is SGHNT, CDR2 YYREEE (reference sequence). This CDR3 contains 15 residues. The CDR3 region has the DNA TGTGCCAGCAGCCTTAGTGCGGGACTTTACAATGAGCAGTTCTTC. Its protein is CASSLSAGLYNEQFF.